This TCR beta chain came from a study of CD8+CD57+ T cells in acquired aplastic anemia. CDR1 and CDR2 (germline): KGHDR, SFDVKD. Trimming shortened V by 2 bases and J by 2 bases, and 7 bases separated the two germline ends. This CDR3 region has 14 residues. Genomic DNA, the template, was used for profiling of the TCR beta VDJ and CDR3. MiXCR was run by TCRdb on the reads, yielding one entry per CDR3 protein. This sample has some 200,000 distinct CDR3 sequences, with approximately 57% found just once. This receptor was identified in a human donor in good health. The chain combines TRBV24-1 with TRBJ2-3, with unresolved D. The material sequenced was sorted CD4+, CD8+, or CD8+CD57+ T cells (not recorded which) from PBMCs. The CDR3 coding sequence is TGTGCCACCAGTGATTCCCCAGACACAGATACGCAGTATTTT. Protein product: CATSDSPDTDTQYF.